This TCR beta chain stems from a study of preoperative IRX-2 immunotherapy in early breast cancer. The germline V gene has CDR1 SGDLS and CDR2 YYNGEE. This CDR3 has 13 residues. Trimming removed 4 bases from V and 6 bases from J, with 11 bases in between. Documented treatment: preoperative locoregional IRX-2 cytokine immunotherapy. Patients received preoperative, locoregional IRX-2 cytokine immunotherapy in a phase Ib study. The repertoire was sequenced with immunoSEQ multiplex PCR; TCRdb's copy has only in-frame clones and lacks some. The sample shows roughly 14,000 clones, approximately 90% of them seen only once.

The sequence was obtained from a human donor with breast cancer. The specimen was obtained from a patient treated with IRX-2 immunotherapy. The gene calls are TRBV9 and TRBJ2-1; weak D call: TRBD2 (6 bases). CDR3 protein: CASSLGLINEQFF. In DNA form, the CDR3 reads TGTGCCAGCAGCCTGGGACTCATCAATGAGCAGTTCTTC.